One and the same sample provided the 2 T cell receptor beta chains below, sequenced in a study of post-analysis software for immune sequencing data. Tagging with unique molecular identifiers was a feature of the TCR beta cDNA libraries. Via MiXCR, TCRdb re-called the PCR reads, giving one row per CDR3 protein. The sample lists around 160,000 distinct CDR3 sequences, 35% to 40% occurring once. This specimen was blood, taken after autologous hematopoietic stem cell transplantation. The receptors originated from a girl under 18 with multiple sclerosis.

This clonotype was seen a handful of times. The rearrangement joins TRBV6-6 to TRBJ2-5, with 7 positions matching TRBD1. CDR3 length equals 17 residues. The germline gives CDR1 MNHNY, CDR2 SVGAGI (reference sequence). Unmatched junction bases numbered 18, after V lost 6 bases and J lost 5 bases. The CDR3 DNA follows: TGTGCCAGCAGCTACCACCTAAGGGACAGAACACCGGAGACCCAGTACTTC. Protein sequence: CASSYHLRDRTPETQYF.

The rearrangement links TRBV7-9 to TRBJ2-7; D may be TRBD2 (6 bases). The CDR3 is 15 residues long. V lost 11 bases and J lost 0, with 20 bases in between. Germline V gives CDR1 SEHNR, CDR2 FQNEAQ (reference sequence). CDR3 sequence (DNA): TGTGCCGGCGGGGTTTATAGCGAACCCTCCTACGAGCAGTACTTC. Translating gives CAGGVYSEPSYEQYF.